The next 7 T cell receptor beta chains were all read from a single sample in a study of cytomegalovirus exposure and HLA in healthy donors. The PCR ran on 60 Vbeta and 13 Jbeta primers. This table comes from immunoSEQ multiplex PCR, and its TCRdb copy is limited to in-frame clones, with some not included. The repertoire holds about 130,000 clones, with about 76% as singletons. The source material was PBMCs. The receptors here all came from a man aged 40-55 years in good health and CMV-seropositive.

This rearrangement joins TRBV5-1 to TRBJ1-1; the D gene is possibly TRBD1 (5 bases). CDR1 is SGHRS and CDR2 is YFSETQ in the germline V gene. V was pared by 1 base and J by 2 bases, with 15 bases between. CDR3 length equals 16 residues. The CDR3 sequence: CASSLRQGASNTEAFF. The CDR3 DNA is TGCGCCAGCAGCTTGAGGCAAGGGGCTTCAAACACTGAAGCTTTCTTT.

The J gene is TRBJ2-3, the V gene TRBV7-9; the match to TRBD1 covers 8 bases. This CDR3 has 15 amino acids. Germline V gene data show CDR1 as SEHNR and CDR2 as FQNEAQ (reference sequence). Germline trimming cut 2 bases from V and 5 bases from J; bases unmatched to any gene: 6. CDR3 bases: TGTGCCAGCAGCTTAACAGGGGGAATGGGAGATACGCAGTATTTT. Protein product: CASSLTGGMGDTQYF.

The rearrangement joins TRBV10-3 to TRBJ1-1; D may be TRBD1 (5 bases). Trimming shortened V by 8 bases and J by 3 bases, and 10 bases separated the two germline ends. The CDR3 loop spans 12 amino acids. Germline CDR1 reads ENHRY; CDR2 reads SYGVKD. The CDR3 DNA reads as TGTGCCATCGCAGGCAGGGACACTGAAGCTTTCTTT. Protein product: CAIAGRDTEAFF.

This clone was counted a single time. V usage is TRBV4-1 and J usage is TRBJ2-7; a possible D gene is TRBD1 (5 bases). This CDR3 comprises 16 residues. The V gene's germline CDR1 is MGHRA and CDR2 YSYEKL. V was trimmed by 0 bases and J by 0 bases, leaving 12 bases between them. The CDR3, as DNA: TGCGCCAGCAGCCAAGAAAAGAACAGGAGCTCCTACGAGCAGTACTTC. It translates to CASSQEKNRSSYEQYF.

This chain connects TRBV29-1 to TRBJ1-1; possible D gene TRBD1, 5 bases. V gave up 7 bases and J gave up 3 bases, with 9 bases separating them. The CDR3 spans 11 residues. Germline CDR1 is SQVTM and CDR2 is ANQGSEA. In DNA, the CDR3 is TGCAGCGGGAGACAGTACACTGAAGCTTTCTTT. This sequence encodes CSGRQYTEAFF.

The CDR3 here is CASRLGHSSGNTIYF. For the CDR3, the DNA is TGTGCCAGCAGACTTGGACACTCCTCTGGAAACACCATATATTTT. The chain is built from TRBV6-5 and TRBJ1-3; maybe TRBD1 (5 bases). In germline, CDR1 is MNHEY, CDR2 SVGAGI. This CDR3 has 15 residues. Trimming removed 6 bases from V and 0 bases from J, with 12 bases in between.

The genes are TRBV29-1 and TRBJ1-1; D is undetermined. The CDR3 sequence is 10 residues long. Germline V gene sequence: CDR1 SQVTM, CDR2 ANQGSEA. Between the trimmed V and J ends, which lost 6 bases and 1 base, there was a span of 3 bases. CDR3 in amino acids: CSVKNTEAFF. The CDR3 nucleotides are TGCAGCGTCAAGAACACTGAAGCTTTCTTT.